A single sample is the source of the 8 T cell receptor beta chains below, sequenced in a study of esophageal squamous cell carcinoma under preoperative chemotherapy. TCRdb processed the PCR reads anew with MiXCR; each CDR3 protein has one entry. The sample has about 9,300 distinct CDR3 sequences, about 48% seen once; the top ten hold approximately 15%. Time point reported: after preoperative PTX-NDP chemotherapy. Sampling was performed from a patient given preoperative chemotherapy. The receptors here all came from a human donor with esophageal squamous cell carcinoma. The donor label of this sample is uncertain.

This clonotype was observed at least ten times. This chain's CDR3 is CASSSAPLGQGRAEETQYF. The CDR3 DNA is TGTGCCAGCAGTTCCGCACCTCTGGGACAGGGGCGAGCGGAAGAGACCCAGTACTTC. J is TRBJ2-5 and V is TRBV6-7, with TRBD1 identical over 10 bases. TRBV6-7 is marked as an open reading frame, function uncertain. J was trimmed by 3 bases and V by 4 bases; bases with no gene match: 17. The CDR3 has 19 amino acids.

Turning to this clonotype: At one end, the junction sequence differs from germline, possibly due to a read error. This chain connects TRBV6-1 to TRBJ2-3; D is unclear. Germline-derived CDR1 and CDR2 are MNHNS and SASEGT. The CDR3 has 15 residues. CDR3 DNA sequence: TGTGCCAGGGGTCCCCAGGCTGTGAGCAAAGATACGCAGTATTTT. This codes for CARGPQAVSKDTQYF.

This clonotype was recorded a few times. The rearrangement links TRBV5-1 to TRBJ2-1; no firm D call. This CDR3 is 11 amino acids long. Trimming removed 1 base from V and 12 bases from J, with 8 bases in between. Germline V CDR1 and CDR2: SGHRS, YFSETQ. CDR3 loop: CASSLMEMQFF. For the CDR3, the DNA is TGCGCCAGCAGCTTGATGGAGATGCAGTTCTTC.

The V gene is TRBV7-2, the J gene TRBJ2-1; 10 nucleotides align to TRBD1. The last part of the DNA fits TRBJ2-4 better; the J call may be wrong. Germline V gene lookup returns CDR1 SGHTA and CDR2 FQGNSA. CDR3 size: 16 residues. CDR3 nucleotide sequence: TGTGCCAGCAGCTTAAGTTCGGGACAGGGGAAAAACATTCAGTACTTC. This encodes CASSLSSGQGKNIQYF.

Ten or more counts support this clonotype. The rearrangement uses TRBV6-1 and TRBJ2-3; D tentatively fits TRBD1 or TRBD2 (5 bases each). The CDR3 spans 15 residues. Germline V lookup: CDR1 MNHNS, CDR2 SASEGT. Deletions cut 6 bases from V and 4 bases from J, with 17 bases between. DNA for the CDR3: TGTGCCAGCAGCCTAGGGACCCCCGTTCCAGATACGCAGTATTTT. This translates into CASSLGTPVPDTQYF.

The V and J genes are TRBV6-1 and TRBJ2-3, with D possibly being TRBD1 (7 bases). The V and J ends lost 6 bases and 11 bases respectively, with 27 bases between them. The CDR3 runs 16 residues. Per the germline V gene, CDR1 is MNHNS and CDR2 is SASEGT. CDR3 loop: CASRALGGVSTGEQYF. The CDR3 coding sequence is TGTGCCAGCAGGGCATTGGGGGGTGTGAGCACAGGGGAGCAGTATTTT.

As concerns this clonotype: Compared with germline, one end of the junction differs, possibly owing to a read error. The rearrangement joins TRBV10-3 to TRBJ2-2; possible D gene TRBD2, 5 bases. The germline V gene has CDR1 ENHRY and CDR2 SYGVKD. CDR3 length: 13 residues. The CDR3 DNA sequence: TGTGCCAAGGGCGAAGCGAAAGCCGGGGAGCAGTTTTTC. Its translation is CAKGEAKAGEQFF.

Points on this clonotype: The junction departs from the called germline gene at one end, perhaps through a read error. The V and J genes are TRBV6-1 and TRBJ2-5; 8 nucleotides agree with TRBD2. Germline V gene data show CDR1 as MNHNS and CDR2 as SASEGT. The length of the CDR3 is 17 residues. CDR3 sequence (DNA): TGTGCCAGCAGCTCGGGTCGGGGGGGTTCCGACCAAGATACCCAGTATTTC. The encoded protein is CASSSGRGGSDQDTQYF.